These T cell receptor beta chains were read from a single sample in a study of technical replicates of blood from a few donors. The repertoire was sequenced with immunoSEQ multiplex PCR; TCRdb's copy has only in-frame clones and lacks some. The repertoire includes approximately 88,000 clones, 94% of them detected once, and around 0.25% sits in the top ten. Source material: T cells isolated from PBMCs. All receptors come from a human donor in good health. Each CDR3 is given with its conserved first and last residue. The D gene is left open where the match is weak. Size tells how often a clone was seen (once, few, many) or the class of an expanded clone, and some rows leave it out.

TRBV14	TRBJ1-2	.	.	TGTGCCAGCAGCCAAGATCGGGGGTATGGCTACACCTTC	CASSQDRGYGYTF
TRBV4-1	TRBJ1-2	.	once	TGCGCCAGCAGCCAAGTGACGGGGGGGATGAGAGGCTACACCTTC	CASSQVTGGMRGYTF
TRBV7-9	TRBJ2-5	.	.	TGTGCCAGCAGCTTAGATCCAGAAGAGACCCAGTACTTC	CASSLDPEETQYF
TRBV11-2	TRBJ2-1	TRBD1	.	TGTGCCAGCAGCTTAGAAGCAGGGGGCACCTACAATGAGCAGTTCTTC	CASSLEAGGTYNEQFF
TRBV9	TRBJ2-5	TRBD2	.	TGTGCCAGCAGCGCCCGGGGGGGGACAATGGAGACCCAGTACTTC	CASSARGGTMETQYF
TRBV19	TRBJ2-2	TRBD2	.	TGTGCCAGTAGTACGGGGGGACGGAGAACCGGGGAGCTGTTTTTT	CASSTGGRRTGELFF
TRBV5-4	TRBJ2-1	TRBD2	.	TGTGCCAGCAGCAGCTCTAGCGGGGGGGCCTTAGGGTACAATGAGCAGTTCTTC	CASSSSSGGALGYNEQFF
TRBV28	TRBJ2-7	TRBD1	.	TGTGCCAGCAGGACCGGGACAGCAACCTACGAGCAGTACTTC	CASRTGTATYEQYF
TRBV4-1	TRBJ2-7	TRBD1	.	TGCGCCAGCAGCCAAGCTCCAGGGGGCTACGAGCAGTACTTC	CASSQAPGGYEQYF
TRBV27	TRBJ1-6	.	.	TGTGCCAGCACCCTAACGTGGGAGGACCGCAATTCACCCCTCCACTTT	CASTLTWEDRNSPLHF